Included here is one TCR beta chain sequence, with context. Its target is not known. This entry belongs to a study of radiation and T cells in renal cell carcinoma. Overall study findings and caveats: In blood, top tumor clones expanded by 2 weeks, shrinking by 4. Without pretreatment biopsies, baseline tumor clonotype presence was undetermined.

Measured with immunoSEQ multiplex PCR; TCRdb has only the in-frame clones, and not every one. The repertoire consists of 150,000 to 180,000 clones, with approximately 88% occurring once and the leading ten covering roughly 13%. The CDR3 is 12 residues long. The V gene's germline CDR1 is SEHNR and CDR2 FQNEAQ (reference sequence). Trimming took 5 bases from V and 3 from J, leaving 8 bases between them. Time point noted: blood 2 weeks post-SBRT. Treatment here: 15 Gy SBRT to primary tumor, nephrectomy 4 weeks later. After SBRT, blood was collected at 2 and 4 weeks, plus baseline. This renal cell carcinoma was of the clear cell type.

J is TRBJ2-7 and V is TRBV7-9, with D perhaps TRBD1 (5 bases). The TCR sequence derives from a woman in her forties or fifties with renal cell carcinoma. The source material was blood, sampled from a patient whose treatment included radiotherapy and nephrectomy. CDR3 sequence reads: CASSVDSYEQYF. In DNA form, the CDR3 reads TGTGCCAGCAGCGTCGACAGCTACGAGCAGTACTTC.